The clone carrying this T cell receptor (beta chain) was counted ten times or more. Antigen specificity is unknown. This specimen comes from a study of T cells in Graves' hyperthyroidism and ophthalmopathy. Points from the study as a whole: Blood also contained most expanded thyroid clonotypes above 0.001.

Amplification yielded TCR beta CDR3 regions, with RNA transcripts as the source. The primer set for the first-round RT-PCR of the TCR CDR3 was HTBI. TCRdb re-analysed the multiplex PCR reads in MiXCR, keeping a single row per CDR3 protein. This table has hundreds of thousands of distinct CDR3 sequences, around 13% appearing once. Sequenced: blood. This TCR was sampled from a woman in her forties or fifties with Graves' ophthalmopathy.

The CDR3 is CASSQETDNDIYEQYF. The DNA for the CDR3 is TGTGCCAGCAGCCAAGAGACGGACAATGACATCTACGAGCAGTACTTC. The chain uses TRBV3-2 and TRBJ2-7; TRBD1, the D gene given by the table, was not confirmed from the DNA. TRBV3-2 is a pseudogene locus. CDR3 length: 16 residues.